The text below deals with one T cell receptor beta chain. The treatment denotes: roughly 20 received Ad26.COV2.S at low or high dose, single or two shots; a few received placebo; per-sample allocation not given. Day 63 after the first injection of vaccine or placebo was the sampling time. Trimming cost V 6 bases and J 4 bases, with 7 bases left between them. From germline, CDR1 is MNHEY and CDR2 SVGAGI. This CDR3 is 12 amino acids long. The sample belongs to a study of Ad26.COV2.S vaccination and SARS-CoV-2 variants. Profiled with immunoSEQ multiplex PCR; TCRdb holds only in-frame clones, not every one. The sample carries 440,000 or so clones, about 90% recorded once.

Material: peripheral blood, obtained in a trial of Ad26.COV2.S vaccine versus placebo. The chain carries TRBV6-5 and TRBJ1-5; no reliable D call. The receptor was isolated from a person between 18 and 65 years old who received the Ad26.COV2.S COVID-19 vaccine or a placebo. CDR3 region: CASRETNQPQHF. Written as DNA, the CDR3 is TGTGCCAGCAGAGAGACAAATCAGCCCCAGCATTTT.